This T cell receptor beta chain stems from a study of blood T cell repertoires in COVID-19. Study-wide context: Some COVID-19 samples were acute and others convalescent; all came from the United States, Italy and Spain.

Study processing details: Amplified reference gene primers provided the basis for estimating nucleated cell counts. Sequencing used immunoSEQ multiplex PCR; TCRdb keeps in-frame clones, though not all of them. D and trimming were read from the DNA, whereas the V and J calls and clone size are those reported in that table. The data contain tens of thousands of clones, around 87% of them singletons. Sequenced input: peripheral blood. This TCR came from a human donor in a cohort sampled during active COVID-19.

The DNA for the CDR3 is TGTGCCAGCAGTTTCTCGCGGGGGTCACCCCTCCACTTT. This translates into CASSFSRGSPLHF. J is TRBJ1-6 and V is TRBV12-3 or TRBV12-4; possible D gene TRBD1, 5 bases. The V end was cut by 3 bases, the J end by 10 bases, with 10 bases between. The CDR3 length is 13 residues.